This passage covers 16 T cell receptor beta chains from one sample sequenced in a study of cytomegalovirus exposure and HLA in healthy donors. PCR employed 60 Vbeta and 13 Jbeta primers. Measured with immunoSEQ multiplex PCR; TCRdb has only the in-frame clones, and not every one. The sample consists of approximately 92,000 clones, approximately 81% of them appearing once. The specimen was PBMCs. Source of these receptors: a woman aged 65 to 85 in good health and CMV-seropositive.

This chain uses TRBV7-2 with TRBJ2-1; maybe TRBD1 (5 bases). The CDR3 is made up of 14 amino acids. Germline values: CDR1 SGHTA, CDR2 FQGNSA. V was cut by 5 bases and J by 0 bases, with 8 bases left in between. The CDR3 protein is CASSPDSSYNEQFF. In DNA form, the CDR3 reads TGTGCCAGCAGCCCAGACAGCTCCTACAATGAGCAGTTCTTC.

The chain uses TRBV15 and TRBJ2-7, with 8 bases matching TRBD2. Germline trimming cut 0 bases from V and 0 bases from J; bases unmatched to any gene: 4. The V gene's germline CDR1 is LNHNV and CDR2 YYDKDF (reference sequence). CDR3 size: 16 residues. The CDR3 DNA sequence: TGTGCCACCAGCAGAGATTCCGCGGGAGGCTCCTACGAGCAGTACTTC. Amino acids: CATSRDSAGGSYEQYF.

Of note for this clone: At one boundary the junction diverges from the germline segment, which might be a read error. The CDR3 reads CSSSNRELSSYEQYF. CDR3 sequence (DNA): TGTTCCAGCAGCAACCGGGAACTGAGCTCCTACGAGCAGTACTTC. V gene TRBV7-9 combines with J gene TRBJ2-5; possible D gene TRBD2, 5 bases. The tail of the sequence fits TRBJ2-7 better, so the J call may be wrong. Per the germline V gene, CDR1 is SEHNR and CDR2 is FQNEAQ (reference sequence). This CDR3 contains 15 residues.

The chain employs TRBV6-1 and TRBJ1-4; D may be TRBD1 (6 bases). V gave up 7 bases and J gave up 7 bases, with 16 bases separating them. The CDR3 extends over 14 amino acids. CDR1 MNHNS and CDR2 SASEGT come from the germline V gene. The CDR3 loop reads CASMTREGVEKLFF. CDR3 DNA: TGTGCCAGCATGACGAGGGAGGGGGTTGAAAAACTGTTTTTT.

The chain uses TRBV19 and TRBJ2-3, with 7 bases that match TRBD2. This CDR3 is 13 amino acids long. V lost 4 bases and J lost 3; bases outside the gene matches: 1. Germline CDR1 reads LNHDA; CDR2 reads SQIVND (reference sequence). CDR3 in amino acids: CASSSGRTDTQYF. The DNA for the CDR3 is TGTGCCAGTAGTAGCGGGAGAACAGATACGCAGTATTTT. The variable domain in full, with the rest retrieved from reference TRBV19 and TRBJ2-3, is DGGITQSPKYLFRKEGQNVTLSCEQNLNHDAMYWYRQDPGQGLRLIYYSQIVNDFQKGDIAEGYSVSREKKESFPLTVTSAQKNPTAFYLCASSSGRTDTQYFGPGTRLTVL.

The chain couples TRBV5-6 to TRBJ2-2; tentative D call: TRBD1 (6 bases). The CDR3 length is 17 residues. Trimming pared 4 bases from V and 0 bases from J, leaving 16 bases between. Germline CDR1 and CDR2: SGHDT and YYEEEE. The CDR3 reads CASSRPFGQTNTGELFF. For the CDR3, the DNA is TGTGCCAGCAGCCGACCATTTGGACAGACGAACACCGGGGAGCTGTTTTTT.

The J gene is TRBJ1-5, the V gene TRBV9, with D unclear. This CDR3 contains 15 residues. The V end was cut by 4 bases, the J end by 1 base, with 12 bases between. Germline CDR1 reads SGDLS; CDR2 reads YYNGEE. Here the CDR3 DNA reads TGTGCCAGCAGCTTCTCGGGATCGAGCAATCAGCCCCAGCATTTT. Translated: CASSFSGSSNQPQHF.

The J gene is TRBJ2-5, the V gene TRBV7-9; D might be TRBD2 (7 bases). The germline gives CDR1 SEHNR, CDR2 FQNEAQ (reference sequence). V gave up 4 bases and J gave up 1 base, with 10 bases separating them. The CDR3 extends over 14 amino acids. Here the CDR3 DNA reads TGTGCCAGCAGCTCGGGGGGCAGCCAAGAGACCCAGTACTTC. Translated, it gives CASSSGGSQETQYF.

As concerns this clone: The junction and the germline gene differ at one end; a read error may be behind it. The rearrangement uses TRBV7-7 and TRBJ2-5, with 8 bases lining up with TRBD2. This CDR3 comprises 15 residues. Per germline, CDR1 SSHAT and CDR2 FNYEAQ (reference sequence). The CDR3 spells CASSLGPGGVETQYF. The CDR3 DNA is TGTGCTAGCAGCTTGGGACCGGGAGGGGTGGAGACCCAGTACTTC.

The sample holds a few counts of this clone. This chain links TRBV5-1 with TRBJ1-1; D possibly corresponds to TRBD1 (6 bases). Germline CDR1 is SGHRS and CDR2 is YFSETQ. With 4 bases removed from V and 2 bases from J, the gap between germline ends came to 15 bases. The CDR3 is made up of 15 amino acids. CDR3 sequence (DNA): TGCGCCAGCAGCACCAGGATACAGGGAAACACTGAAGCTTTCTTT. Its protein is CASSTRIQGNTEAFF.

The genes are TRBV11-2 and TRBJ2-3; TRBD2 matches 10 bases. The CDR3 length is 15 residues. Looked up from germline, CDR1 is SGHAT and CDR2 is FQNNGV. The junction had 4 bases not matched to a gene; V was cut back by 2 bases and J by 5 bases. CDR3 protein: CASSLRLAGQDTQYF. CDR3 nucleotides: TGTGCCAGCAGCTTAAGACTAGCGGGCCAAGATACGCAGTATTTT.

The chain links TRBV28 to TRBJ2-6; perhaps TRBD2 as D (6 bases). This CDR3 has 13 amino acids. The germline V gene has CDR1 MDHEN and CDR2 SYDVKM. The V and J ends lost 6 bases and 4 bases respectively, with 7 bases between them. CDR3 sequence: CASSRGGANVLTF. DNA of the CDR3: TGTGCCAGCAGCCGGGGGGGGGCCAACGTCCTGACTTTC. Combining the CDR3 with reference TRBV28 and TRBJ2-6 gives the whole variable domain DVKVTQSSRYLVKRTGEKVFLECVQDMDHENMFWYRQDPGLGLRLIYFSYDVKMKEKGDIPEGYSVSREKKERFSLILESASTNQTSMYLCASSRGGANVLTFGAGSRLTVL.

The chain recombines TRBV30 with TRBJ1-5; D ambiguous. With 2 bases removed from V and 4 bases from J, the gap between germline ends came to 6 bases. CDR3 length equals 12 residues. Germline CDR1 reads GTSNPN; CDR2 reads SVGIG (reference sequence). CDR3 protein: CAWSPGNQPQHF. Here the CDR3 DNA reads TGTGCCTGGAGTCCCGGGAATCAGCCCCAGCATTTT.

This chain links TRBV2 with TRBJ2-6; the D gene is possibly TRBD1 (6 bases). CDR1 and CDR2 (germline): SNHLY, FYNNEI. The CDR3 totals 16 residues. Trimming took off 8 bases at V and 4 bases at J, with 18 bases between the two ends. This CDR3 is CASGWTVYPGANVLTF. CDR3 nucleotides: TGTGCCAGCGGATGGACAGTTTACCCAGGGGCCAACGTCCTGACTTTC.

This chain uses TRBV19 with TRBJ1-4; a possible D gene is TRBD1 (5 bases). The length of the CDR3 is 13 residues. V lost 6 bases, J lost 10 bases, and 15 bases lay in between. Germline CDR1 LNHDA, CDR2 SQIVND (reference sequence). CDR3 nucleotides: TGTGCCAGTAGGGGCAAGGGGCAAGGAAAACTGTTTTTT. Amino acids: CASRGKGQGKLFF.

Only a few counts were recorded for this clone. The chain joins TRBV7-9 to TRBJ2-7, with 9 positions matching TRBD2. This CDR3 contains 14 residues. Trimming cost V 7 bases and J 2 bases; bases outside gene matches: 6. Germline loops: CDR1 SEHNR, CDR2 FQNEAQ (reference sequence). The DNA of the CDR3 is TGTGCCAGCACCTCGACTAGCGGAACCTACGAGCAGTACTTC. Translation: CASTSTSGTYEQYF.